This TCR beta chain is from a study of response to subunit inactivated influenza vaccine. Study outcomes and limitations: New T cells are recruited in small numbers by each seasonal influenza vaccination, according to the authors' suggestion.

This clonotype was seen a handful of times. Its antigen is unidentified. Using its own MiXCR run on the RT-PCR reads, TCRdb lists one record per CDR3 protein. The sample yields 650,000 to 850,000 distinct CDR3 sequences, roughly 14% seen once. Sequencing was performed on PBMCs from blood, taken about 14 days before vaccination. This clonotype originated in a man aged 50-60 years who received an inactivated influenza vaccine.

The CDR3, as DNA: TGCGCCAGCAGCGGGGGACCGAATGGGGAGACCCAGTACTTC. Translating gives CASSGGPNGETQYF. J is TRBJ2-5 and V is TRBV5-1; possibly TRBD1 or TRBD2 for D (5 bases each). The CDR3 is made up of 14 amino acids. CDR1 is SGHRS and CDR2 is YFSETQ in the germline V gene. V lost 4 bases, J lost 5 bases, and 15 bases lay in between.